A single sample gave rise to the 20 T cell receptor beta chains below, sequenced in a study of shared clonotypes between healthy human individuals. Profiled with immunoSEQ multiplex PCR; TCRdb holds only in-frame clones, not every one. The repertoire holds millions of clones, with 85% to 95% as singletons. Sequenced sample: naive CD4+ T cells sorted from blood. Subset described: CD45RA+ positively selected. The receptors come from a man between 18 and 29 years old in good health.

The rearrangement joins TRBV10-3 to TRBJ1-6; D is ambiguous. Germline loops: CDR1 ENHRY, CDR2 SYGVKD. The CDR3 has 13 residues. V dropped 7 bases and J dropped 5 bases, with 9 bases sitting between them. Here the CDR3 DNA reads TGTGCCATCACAGCAGAGGATAATTCACCCCTCCACTTT. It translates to CAITAEDNSPLHF.

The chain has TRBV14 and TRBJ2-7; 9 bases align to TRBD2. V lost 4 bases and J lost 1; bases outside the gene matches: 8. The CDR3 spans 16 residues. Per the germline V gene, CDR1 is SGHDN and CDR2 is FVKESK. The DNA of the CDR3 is TGTGCCAGCAGCCCCCTTTCGGCGGGAGGGTCCTACGAGCAGTACTTC. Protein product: CASSPLSAGGSYEQYF.

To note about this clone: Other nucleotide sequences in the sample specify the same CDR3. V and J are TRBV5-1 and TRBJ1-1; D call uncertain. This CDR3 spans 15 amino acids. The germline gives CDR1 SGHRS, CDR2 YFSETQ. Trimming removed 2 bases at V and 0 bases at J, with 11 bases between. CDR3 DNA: TGCGCCAGCAGCTTAACCCCGGGCGTGAACACTGAAGCTTTCTTT. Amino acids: CASSLTPGVNTEAFF.

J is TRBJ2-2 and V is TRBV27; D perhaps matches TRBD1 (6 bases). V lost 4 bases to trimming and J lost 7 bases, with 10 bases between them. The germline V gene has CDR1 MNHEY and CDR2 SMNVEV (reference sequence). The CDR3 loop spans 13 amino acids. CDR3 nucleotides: TGTGCCAGCAGTTCACAGGGATTCGGGGAGCTGTTTTTT. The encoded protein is CASSSQGFGELFF.

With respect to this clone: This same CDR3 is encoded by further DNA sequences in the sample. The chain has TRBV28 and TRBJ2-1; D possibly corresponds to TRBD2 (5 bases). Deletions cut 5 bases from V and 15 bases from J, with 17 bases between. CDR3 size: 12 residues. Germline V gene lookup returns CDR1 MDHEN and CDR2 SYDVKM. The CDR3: CASSPDLREGFF. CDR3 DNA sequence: TGTGCCAGCAGTCCGGACCTTAGAGAGGGGTTCTTC.

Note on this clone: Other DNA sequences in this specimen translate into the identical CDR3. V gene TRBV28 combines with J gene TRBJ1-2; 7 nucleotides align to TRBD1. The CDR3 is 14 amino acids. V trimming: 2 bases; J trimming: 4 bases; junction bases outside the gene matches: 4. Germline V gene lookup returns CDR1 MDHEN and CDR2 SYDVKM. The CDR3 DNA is TGTGCCAGCAGTTTAGAACAGGGGATCTATGGCTACACCTTC. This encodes CASSLEQGIYGYTF.

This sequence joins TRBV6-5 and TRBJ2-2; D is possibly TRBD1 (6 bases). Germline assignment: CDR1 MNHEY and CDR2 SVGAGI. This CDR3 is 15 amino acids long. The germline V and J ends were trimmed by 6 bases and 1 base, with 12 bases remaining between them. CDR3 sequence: CASRGTGKNTGELFF. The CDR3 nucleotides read TGTGCCAGCAGAGGAACAGGGAAGAACACCGGGGAGCTGTTTTTT.

This CDR3 is CASTTGTAGELFF. The CDR3 DNA follows: TGTGCCAGCACCACGGGGACAGCCGGGGAGCTGTTTTTT. V gene TRBV11-2 combines with J gene TRBJ2-2; the match to TRBD1 covers 7 bases. V gave up 7 bases and J gave up 6 bases; unmatched junction bases: 5. CDR3 length: 13 residues. Germline V gene sequence: CDR1 SGHAT, CDR2 FQNNGV.

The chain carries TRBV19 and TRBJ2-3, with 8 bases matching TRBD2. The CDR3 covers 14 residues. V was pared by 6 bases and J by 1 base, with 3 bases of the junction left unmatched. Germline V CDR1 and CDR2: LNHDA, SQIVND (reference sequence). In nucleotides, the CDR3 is TGTGCCAGTAGGTCAGCGGGGGGCACAGATACGCAGTATTTT. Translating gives CASRSAGGTDTQYF.

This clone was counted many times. CDR3 amino acids: CASSSYRNPDVLTF. In DNA, the CDR3 is TGTGCCAGTAGTAGTTACAGGAACCCCGACGTCCTGACTTTC. This chain uses TRBV19 with TRBJ2-6; D perhaps matches TRBD1 (5 bases). CDR3 length equals 14 residues. Germline loops: CDR1 LNHDA, CDR2 SQIVND (reference sequence). V was shortened by 4 bases and J by 11 bases, with 15 bases between the two germline ends.

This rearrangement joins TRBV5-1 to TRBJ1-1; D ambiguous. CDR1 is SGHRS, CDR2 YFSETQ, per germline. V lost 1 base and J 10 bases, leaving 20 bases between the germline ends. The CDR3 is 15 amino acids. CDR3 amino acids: CASSLSTSKGPRAFF. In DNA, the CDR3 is TGCGCCAGCAGCTTGAGCACGTCTAAAGGCCCCCGAGCTTTCTTT.

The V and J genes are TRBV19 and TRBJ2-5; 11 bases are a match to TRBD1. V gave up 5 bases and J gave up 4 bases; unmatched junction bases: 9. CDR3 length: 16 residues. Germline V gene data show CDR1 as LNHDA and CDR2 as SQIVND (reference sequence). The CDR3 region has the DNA TGTGCCAGTAGTCCCCCAGCCGGGACAGGGGGAGAGACCCAGTACTTC. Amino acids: CASSPPAGTGGETQYF.

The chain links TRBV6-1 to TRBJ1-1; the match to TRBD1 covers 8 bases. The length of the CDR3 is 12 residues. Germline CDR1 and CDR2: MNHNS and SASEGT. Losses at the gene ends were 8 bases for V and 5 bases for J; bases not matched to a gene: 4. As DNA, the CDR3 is TGTGCCAGCCGGACAGGGTGGACTGAAGCTTTCTTT. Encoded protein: CASRTGWTEAFF.

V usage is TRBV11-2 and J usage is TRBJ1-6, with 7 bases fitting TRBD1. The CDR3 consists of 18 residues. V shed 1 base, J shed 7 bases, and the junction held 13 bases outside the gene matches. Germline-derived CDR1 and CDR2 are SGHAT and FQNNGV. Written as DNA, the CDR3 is TGTGCCAGCAGCTTAGGAGCCCTAACAGGGGCGAACAATTCACCCCTCCACTTT. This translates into CASSLGALTGANNSPLHF.

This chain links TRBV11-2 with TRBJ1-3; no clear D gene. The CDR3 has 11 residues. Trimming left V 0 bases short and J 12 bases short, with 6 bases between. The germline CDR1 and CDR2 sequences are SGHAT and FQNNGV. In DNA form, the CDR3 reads TGTGCCAGCAGCTTAGACTATATCATATATTTT. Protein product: CASSLDYIIYF.

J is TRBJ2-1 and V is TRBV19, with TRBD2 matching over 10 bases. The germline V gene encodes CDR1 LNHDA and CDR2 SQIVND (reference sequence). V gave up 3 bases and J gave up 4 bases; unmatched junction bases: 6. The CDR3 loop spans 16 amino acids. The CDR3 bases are TGTGCCAGTAGTATCGGGCTAGCGGGAGAGTACAATGAGCAGTTCTTC. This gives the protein CASSIGLAGEYNEQFF.

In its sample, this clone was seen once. The CDR3 region is CATSGASEWVTDTQYF. The CDR3 coding sequence is TGTGCCACCAGTGGAGCTAGCGAATGGGTCACAGATACGCAGTATTTT. The gene calls are TRBV15 and TRBJ2-3, with TRBD2 as a possible D gene (6 bases). Trimming cost V 6 bases and J 2 bases, with 18 bases left between them. The germline V gene has CDR1 LNHNV and CDR2 YYDKDF (reference sequence). This CDR3 has 16 amino acids.

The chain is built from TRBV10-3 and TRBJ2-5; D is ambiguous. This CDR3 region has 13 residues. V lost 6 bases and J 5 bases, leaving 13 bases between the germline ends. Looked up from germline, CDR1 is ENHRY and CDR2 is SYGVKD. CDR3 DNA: TGTGCCATCAGAGACGGGCCAGGCGAGACCCAGTACTTC. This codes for CAIRDGPGETQYF.

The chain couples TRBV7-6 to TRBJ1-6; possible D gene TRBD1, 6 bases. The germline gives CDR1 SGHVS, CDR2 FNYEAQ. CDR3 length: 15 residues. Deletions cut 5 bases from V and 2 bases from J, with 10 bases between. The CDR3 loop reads CASSLGDTYNSPLHF. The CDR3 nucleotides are TGTGCCAGCAGCCTGGGGGACACCTATAATTCACCCCTCCACTTT.

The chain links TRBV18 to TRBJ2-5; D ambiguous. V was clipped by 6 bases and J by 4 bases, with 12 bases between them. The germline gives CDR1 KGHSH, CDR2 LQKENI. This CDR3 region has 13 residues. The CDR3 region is CASSPPRIETQYF. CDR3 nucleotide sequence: TGTGCCAGCTCCCCTCCTCGGATAGAGACCCAGTACTTC.